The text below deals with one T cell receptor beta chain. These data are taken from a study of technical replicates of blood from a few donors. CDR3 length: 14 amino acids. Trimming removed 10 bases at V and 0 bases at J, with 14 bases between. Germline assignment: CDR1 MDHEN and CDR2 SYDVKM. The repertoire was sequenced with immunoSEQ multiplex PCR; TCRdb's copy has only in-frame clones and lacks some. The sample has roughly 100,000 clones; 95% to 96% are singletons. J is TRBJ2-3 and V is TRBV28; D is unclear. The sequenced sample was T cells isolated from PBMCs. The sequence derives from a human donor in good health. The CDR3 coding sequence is TGTGCCACCCGAATAGCTCTCAGCACAGATACGCAGTATTTT. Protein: CATRIALSTDTQYF.